The 3 T cell receptor beta chains in this list originate from one sample, sequenced in a study of beta chain features in type 1 diabetes. Since all of the isolated RNA was reverse transcribed, expressed TCRB transcripts were what got sequenced. Clones were sequenced by immunoSEQ multiplex PCR, and TCRdb holds only the in-frame ones, with some missing. The sample yields over 100,000 clones, roughly 40% seen once. Sequencing was done on a sample of stem cell memory CD4+ T cells from blood. The origin of the receptors is a woman younger than 30 in good health.

This clone showed up just a few times. The chain is built from TRBV5-8 and TRBJ2-1; D might be TRBD2 (6 bases). CDR3 length: 13 amino acids. The V and J ends lost 7 bases and 3 bases respectively, with 11 bases between them. Germline CDR1 is SGHTS and CDR2 is YDEGEE. CDR3 loop: CASDAGFYNEQFF. CDR3 nucleotides: TGTGCCAGCGATGCGGGGTTCTACAATGAGCAGTTCTTC. Based on the CDR3 plus reference TRBV5-8 and TRBJ2-1, the full variable domain is EAGVTQSPTHLIKTRGQQATLRCSPISGHTSVYWYQQALGLGLQFLLWYDEGEERNRGNFPPRFSGRQFPNYSSELNVNALELEDSALYLCASDAGFYNEQFFGPGTRLTVL.

On this clone: The sample carries other DNA sequences with the same CDR3. CDR3 region: CASSPQGTYEQYF. The CDR3 DNA reads as TGTGCCAGCTCACCGCAGGGTACCTACGAGCAGTACTTC. V and J are TRBV18 and TRBJ2-7; possibly TRBD1 for D (5 bases). The CDR3 runs 13 residues. Germline V gene lookup returns CDR1 KGHSH and CDR2 LQKENI. Trimming removed 3 bases at V and 2 bases at J, with 8 bases between.

The chain employs TRBV7-6 and TRBJ2-1; D not resolved. The CDR3 length is 14 residues. CDR1 is SGHVS, CDR2 FNYEAQ, per germline. V lost 4 bases and J lost 0, with 7 bases in between. The CDR3 region is CASSSLSSYNEQFF. CDR3 coding DNA: TGTGCCAGCAGCTCGCTTAGCTCCTACAATGAGCAGTTCTTC. The full variable domain, with the rest looked up from reference TRBV7-6 and TRBJ2-1, is GAGVSQSPRYKVTKRGQDVALRCDPISGHVSLYWYRQALGQGPEFLTYFNYEAQQDKSGLPNDRFSAERPEGSISTLTIQRTEQRDSAMYRCASSSLSSYNEQFFGPGTRLTVL.